Following are 3 T cell receptor beta chains from one sample sequenced in a study of PD-1 blockade in classical Hodgkin lymphoma (dated by TCRdb to the early 2020s). The time point label of this sample denotes: cycle 2 day 1 (C2D1) of nivolumab. All trial patients had relapsed after autologous stem cell transplantation, with cohorts A, B and C differing in prior brentuximab vedotin exposure. The receptor library was made with the immunoSEQ multiplex PCR assay. The source is immuneACCESS, and TCRdb retained only in-frame sequences with V and J called. Part of the clones is not carried over; for the studies checked, unresolved V genes explain less than half of this, and the remainder is unexplained. A total of tens of thousands of clones appear in this sample, 80% of them only once. The top ten constitute about a sixth of the sample. Sequences were derived from peripheral blood mononuclear cells (PBMCs), sampled before the second cycle of nivolumab. The receptor source for this set is a human donor with classical Hodgkin lymphoma.

This rearrangement joins TRBV30 to TRBJ2-5; D might be TRBD1 (6 bases). Germline V gene sequence: CDR1 GTSNPN, CDR2 SVGIG (reference sequence). V lost 5 bases, J lost 1 base, and 8 bases lay in between. There are 12 residues in the CDR3. The chain's CDR3 is CAWDRPQETQYF. CDR3 in DNA: TGTGCCTGGGACAGGCCCCAAGAGACCCAGTACTTC.

V usage is TRBV28 and J usage is TRBJ1-2; D is undetermined. Trimming removed 7 bases from V and 7 bases from J, with 13 bases in between. Germline V lookup: CDR1 MDHEN, CDR2 SYDVKM. The length of the CDR3 is 12 residues. Written as DNA, the CDR3 is TGTGCCAGCACCTACGAGAAGGGTGGCTACACCTTC. It specifies CASTYEKGGYTF.

In this sample, this clone turned up a few times. The V and J genes are TRBV7-9 and TRBJ2-1; 7 positions agree with TRBD2. Germline CDR1 is SEHNR and CDR2 is FQNEAQ (reference sequence). The CDR3 is 14 amino acids. The junction had 7 bases not matched to a gene; V was cut back by 4 bases and J by 7 bases. The CDR3 here is CASSSGLVRNEQFF. CDR3 coding DNA: TGTGCCAGCAGCTCCGGACTAGTTAGGAATGAGCAGTTCTTC.